These T cell receptor beta chains were read from a single sample in a study of OX40 agonist ivuxolimab in advanced cancers. Repertoires were generated with immunoSEQ multiplex PCR, while TCRdb's copy carries only in-frame clones and drops some. The sample carries more than 50,000 clones, more than 75% recorded once. This sample comprised CD4+ or CD8+ T cells sorted from blood, obtained in a trial of the OX40 agonist ivuxolimab. The receptor set was obtained from an adult with an advanced solid tumor such as melanoma, head and neck, liver or kidney cancer. Each CDR3 is given with its conserved first and last residue. A D gene is named only where the DNA matches it firmly. Size is omitted from some rows. Given values are once, few, many or a class for expanded clones.

V gene,D gene,J gene,clone size,CDR3 protein,CDR3 DNA
TRBV9,NA,TRBJ2-1,once,CASSVGSDHYNEQFF,TGTGCCAGCAGCGTAGGAAGCGACCACTACAATGAGCAGTTCTTC
TRBV6-1,NA,TRBJ1-1,NA,CASRLQGNTEAFF,TGTGCCAGCAGACTACAGGGTAACACTGAAGCTTTCTTT
TRBV12-2,NA,TRBJ1-4,NA,CASRLGRAATNEKLFF,TGTGCAAGTCGCTTGGGCCGTGCTGCAACTAATGAAAAACTGTTTTTT
TRBV5-3,NA,TRBJ1-2,NA,CARTSPGQRYTF,TGTGCCAGAACATCTCCCGGACAGCGATACACCTTC
TRBV5-8,TRBD1,TRBJ1-2,NA,CASSLVRDRGFYGYGYTF,TGTGCCAGCAGCTTGGTCCGGGACAGGGGCTTTTACGGCTATGGCTACACCTTC
TRBV6-7,NA,TRBJ2-7,NA,CASSVRLWRDDFYEQYF,TGTGCCAGCAGTGTACGTTTATGGCGGGACGATTTCTACGAGCAGTACTTC
TRBV6-5,NA,TRBJ1-5,NA,CASSFRGPNQPQHF,TGTGCCAGCAGTTTCCGGGGGCCGAATCAGCCCCAGCATTTT
TRBV10-1,NA,TRBJ1-5,NA,CASSESGNQPQHF,TGCGCCAGCAGTGAGTCAGGGAATCAGCCCCAGCATTTT
TRBV28,NA,TRBJ1-4,NA,CASSPGQLTNEKLFF,TGTGCCAGCAGTCCGGGTCAGCTAACTAATGAAAAACTGTTTTTT
TRBV2,TRBD1,TRBJ2-5,NA,CASSQRGQTQETQYF,TGTGCCAGCAGTCAAAGGGGACAGACCCAAGAGACCCAGTACTTC
TRBV7-9,TRBD1,TRBJ1-2,few,CASSFRTGDYGYTF,TGTGCCAGCAGCTTCCGGACAGGGGACTATGGCTACACCTTC
TRBV27,NA,TRBJ1-2,NA,CASGSQGPPNYGYTF,TGTGCCAGCGGTAGCCAGGGGCCTCCTAACTATGGCTACACCTTC
TRBV5-4,NA,TRBJ2-7,NA,CASSLDMYEQYF,TGTGCCAGCAGCCTCGACATGTACGAGCAGTACTTC
TRBV11-3,NA,TRBJ1-5,NA,CASSLSRDQPQHF,TGTGCCAGCAGCTTAAGTAGGGATCAGCCCCAGCATTTT
TRBV4-1,NA,TRBJ1-2,NA,CASSQESPGLYGYTF,TGCGCCAGCAGCCAAGAGTCCCCAGGCCTCTATGGCTACACCTTC
TRBV29-1,NA,TRBJ1-3,NA,CSVTGPGNTIYF,TGCAGCGTTACAGGGCCTGGAAACACCATATATTTT
TRBV27,TRBD1,TRBJ1-3,NA,CASLHEYQGAFGNTIYF,TGTGCCAGCCTACATGAATACCAGGGGGCTTTTGGAAACACCATATATTTT
TRBV6-6,NA,TRBJ1-2,NA,CASRPREGDGYTF,TGTGCCAGCAGACCACGGGAGGGCGATGGCTACACCTTC
TRBV5-1,NA,TRBJ2-7,few,CASSARTSQYEQYF,TGCGCCAGCAGCGCCCGGACTTCCCAATACGAGCAGTACTTC
TRBV6-4,NA,TRBJ1-5,NA,CASSEGVGQPQHF,TGTGCCAGCAGTGAAGGGGTGGGGCAGCCCCAGCATTTT
TRBV11-2,TRBD2,TRBJ2-1,NA,CASSFALAGLNEQFF,TGTGCCAGCAGCTTCGCACTAGCGGGTTTAAATGAGCAGTTCTTC